The T cell receptor (beta chain) under discussion was sequenced for a study of response to subunit inactivated influenza vaccine. V shed 2 bases and J shed 6 bases, with 11 bases lying between them. Germline-derived CDR1 and CDR2 are LGHNA and YSLEER. The CDR3 runs 14 residues. From the RT-PCR reads, TCRdb called clonotypes with MiXCR, one entry per CDR3 protein. The sample lists over 150,000 distinct CDR3 sequences, about 10% occurring once. Points from the study as a whole: Authors suggested each seasonal influenza vaccination recruits few new T cells.

This clonotype appeared a few times. As yet, its antigen is unknown. This TCR was recovered from a man in his fifties or sixties who received an inactivated influenza vaccine. This chain joins TRBV4-3 and TRBJ2-1; perhaps TRBD1 as D (5 bases). The sample consisted of CD8+ T cells sorted from PBMCs, taken roughly 24 months after vaccination. The CDR3 DNA sequence: TGCGCCAGCAGCCAAATCCAGGGTGTCAATGAGCAGTTCTTC. Its protein is CASSQIQGVNEQFF.